Following are 27 T cell receptor beta chains from one sample sequenced in a study of OX40 agonist ivuxolimab in advanced cancers. This table comes from immunoSEQ multiplex PCR, and its TCRdb copy is limited to in-frame clones, with some not included. The repertoire holds about 28,000 clones, with around four fifths as singletons. This specimen consisted of CD4+ or CD8+ T cells sorted from blood, obtained in a trial of the OX40 agonist ivuxolimab. The receptors derive from an adult with an advanced solid tumor such as melanoma, head and neck, liver or kidney cancer.

This chain connects TRBV29-1 to TRBJ1-4; perhaps TRBD1 as D (6 bases). The CDR3 covers 14 residues. V lost 6 bases, J lost 8 bases, and 19 bases lay in between. The germline gives CDR1 SQVTM, CDR2 ANQGSEA. The CDR3 spells CSVLAGEGGEKLFF. CDR3 nucleotides: TGCAGCGTACTTGCAGGGGAAGGTGGGGAAAAACTGTTTTTT.

This clone was seen just once. The V gene is TRBV4-2, the J gene TRBJ2-7; 9 positions agree with TRBD1. Germline V gives CDR1 LGHNA, CDR2 YNFKEQ. The CDR3 consists of 15 residues. Losses at the gene ends were 0 bases for V and 5 bases for J; bases not matched to a gene: 5. The CDR3 is CASSQETGQGHEQYF. The CDR3 DNA reads as TGTGCCAGCAGCCAAGAAACTGGACAGGGGCACGAGCAGTACTTC.

The V call is TRBV11-2, the J call TRBJ2-2; D uncertain. The CDR3 sequence is 15 residues long. Trimming took off 1 base at V and 4 bases at J, with 10 bases between the two ends. Germline V gives CDR1 SGHAT, CDR2 FQNNGV. The CDR3 loop reads CASSLALSGTGELFF. The DNA of the CDR3 is TGTGCCAGCAGCTTAGCTTTGAGTGGCACCGGGGAGCTGTTTTTT.

The chain uses TRBV19 and TRBJ2-7, with a possible D match to TRBD1 (7 bases). This CDR3 contains 14 residues. Trimming removed 5 bases at V and 5 bases at J, with 16 bases between. Germline assignment: CDR1 LNHDA and CDR2 SQIVND (reference sequence). The CDR3 reads CASSLTGDFNEQYF. As DNA, the CDR3 is TGTGCCAGTAGTCTAACAGGGGACTTCAACGAGCAGTACTTC.

This chain joins TRBV13 and TRBJ1-4; the match to TRBD1 covers 8 bases. Germline V gene lookup returns CDR1 PRHDT and CDR2 FYEKMQ (reference sequence). CDR3 length equals 16 residues. V gave up 5 bases and J gave up 3 bases; unmatched junction bases: 8. The CDR3 protein is CASSGSGGRSNEKLFF. DNA for the CDR3: TGTGCCAGCAGCGGATCAGGGGGCCGGTCTAATGAAAAACTGTTTTTT.

The chain recombines TRBV4-1 with TRBJ2-3; no definite D call. From germline, CDR1 is MGHRA and CDR2 YSYEKL. The CDR3 is made up of 12 amino acids. V lost 0 bases to trimming and J lost 10 bases, with 8 bases between them. Written as DNA, the CDR3 is TGCGCCAGCAGCCAAGAAGGCACCTCGCAGTATTTT. Translation gives CASSQEGTSQYF.

This chain connects TRBV2 to TRBJ2-2; D is unclear. The CDR3 loop spans 14 amino acids. Germline CDR1 is SNHLY and CDR2 is FYNNEI. Trimming stripped 1 base from V and 0 bases from J, with 3 bases between. CDR3 nucleotides: TGTGCCAGCAGTGAAGGCACGAACACCGGGGAGCTGTTTTTT. This translates into CASSEGTNTGELFF.

The CDR3 protein is CASSLGVVRGPRYEQYF. CDR3 sequence (DNA): TGTGCCAGCAGCTTAGGGGTCGTTCGGGGGCCACGCTACGAGCAGTACTTC. This chain links TRBV7-2 with TRBJ2-7; TRBD1 or TRBD2 may be the D gene (6 bases each). The V gene's germline CDR1 is SGHTA and CDR2 FQGNSA. The ends were cut back, 1 base at V and 3 bases at J, with 19 bases in the middle. There are 17 residues in the CDR3.

Notes on this clone: The sample holds other DNA sequences that translate to the same CDR3. The CDR3 nucleotides are TGTGCCAGCAGTTACCAAGGGGGTACTAACTATGGCTACACCTTC. Amino acid sequence: CASSYQGGTNYGYTF. The J gene is TRBJ1-2, the V gene TRBV6-6; D may be TRBD1 (6 bases). The V and J ends lost 2 bases and 0 bases respectively, with 10 bases between them. Germline CDR1 MNHNY, CDR2 SVGAGI (reference sequence). The length of the CDR3 is 15 residues.

This clone is medium-sized in the sample. The chain employs TRBV27 and TRBJ2-7; D ambiguous. The CDR3 spans 14 residues. With 2 bases removed from V and 2 bases from J, the gap between germline ends came to 10 bases. Germline loops: CDR1 MNHEY, CDR2 SMNVEV (reference sequence). The CDR3 loop reads CASSLGQVAYEQYF. DNA of the CDR3: TGTGCCAGCAGTTTAGGCCAGGTTGCCTACGAGCAGTACTTC.

V and J are TRBV19 and TRBJ1-4; D call uncertain. This CDR3 spans 15 amino acids. Trimming stripped 1 base from V and 0 bases from J, with 6 bases between. Germline assignment: CDR1 LNHDA and CDR2 SQIVND (reference sequence). The chain's CDR3 is CASSIGDSTNEKLFF. In nucleotides, the CDR3 is TGTGCCAGTAGTATAGGTGACTCAACTAATGAAAAACTGTTTTTT.

V and J are TRBV5-4 and TRBJ2-1; 8 bases are shared with TRBD1. V shed 10 bases and J 6 bases; nucleotides not matched to a gene: 15. CDR3 length: 15 residues. CDR1 is SGHNT and CDR2 is YYREEE in the germline V gene (reference sequence). The DNA for the CDR3 is TGTGCCGGAGCTCGATGGCAGGGGGCCGGCAATGAGCAGTTCTTC. Translation gives CAGARWQGAGNEQFF.

The V and J genes are TRBV5-5 and TRBJ2-7; D might be TRBD1 or TRBD2, each matching 6 bases. The V gene lost 1 base and the J gene lost 5 bases, with 16 bases spanning the gap. The V gene's germline CDR1 is SGHKS and CDR2 YYEKEE (reference sequence). The CDR3 runs 15 residues. In DNA form, the CDR3 reads TGTGCCAGCAGCTTGAGGGCCAGGGGAGGACACGAGCAGTACTTC. Residues: CASSLRARGGHEQYF.

This rearrangement joins TRBV29-1 to TRBJ1-1, with unresolved D. The V and J ends lost 0 bases and 2 bases respectively, with 1 base between them. Germline V gives CDR1 SQVTM, CDR2 ANQGSEA. This CDR3 region has 11 residues. CDR3 residues: CSVEDNTEAFF. The CDR3 coding sequence is TGCAGCGTTGAAGATAACACTGAAGCTTTCTTT.

The V call is TRBV6-5, the J call TRBJ2-7; the match to TRBD1 covers 8 bases. V lost 1 base and J lost 3; bases outside the gene matches: 5. The CDR3 is 15 amino acids. CDR1 and CDR2 from the germline V gene are MNHEY and SVGAGI. This CDR3 is CASSYYRGVIYEQYF. In nucleotides, the CDR3 is TGTGCCAGCAGTTACTACAGGGGGGTCATCTACGAGCAGTACTTC.

The chain is built from TRBV5-4 and TRBJ1-1; D is unclear. The CDR3 totals 14 residues. Per the germline V gene, CDR1 is SGHNT and CDR2 is YYREEE (reference sequence). Trimming cost V 3 bases and J 4 bases, with 13 bases left between them. The CDR3 nucleotides read TGTGCCAGCAGCTCGTCCGCGGGGAGCACTGAAGCTTTCTTT. It codes for CASSSSAGSTEAFF. Filled out from reference TRBV5-4 and TRBJ1-1, the complete variable domain reads ETGVTQSPTHLIKTRGQQVTLRCSSQSGHNTVSWYQQALGQGPQFIFQYYREEENGRGNFPPRFSGLQFPNYSSELNVNALELDDSALYLCASSSSAGSTEAFFGQGTRLTVV.

The chain carries TRBV19 and TRBJ2-1; 8 bases line up with TRBD2. The CDR3 length is 13 residues. With V trimmed by 5 bases and J by 9 bases, 6 bases remained unmatched. Germline loops: CDR1 LNHDA, CDR2 SQIVND (reference sequence). This CDR3 is CASSLRSGAEQFF. In DNA form, the CDR3 reads TGTGCCAGTAGTCTCCGTAGCGGGGCTGAGCAGTTCTTC.

This clone appeared once. The chain recombines TRBV19 with TRBJ2-1; D gene ambiguous. Germline V lookup: CDR1 LNHDA, CDR2 SQIVND (reference sequence). There are 13 residues in the CDR3. V was trimmed by 3 bases and J by 5 bases, leaving 8 bases between them. The CDR3 protein is CASSIARDNEQFF. CDR3 nucleotide sequence: TGTGCCAGTAGTATCGCACGAGACAATGAGCAGTTCTTC.

The chain employs TRBV7-8 and TRBJ1-1, with D unresolved. CDR1 and CDR2 (germline): SGHVS, FQNEAQ. The V and J ends lost 1 base and 0 bases respectively, with 9 bases between them. The CDR3 runs 15 residues. CDR3 sequence (DNA): TGTGCCAGCAGCTTAGGGGATACATTGAACACTGAAGCTTTCTTT. Translating it yields CASSLGDTLNTEAFF.

The chain couples TRBV19 to TRBJ1-1, with TRBD1 matching over 10 bases. This CDR3 has 16 amino acids. The germline V gene encodes CDR1 LNHDA and CDR2 SQIVND (reference sequence). After removal of 5 bases from V and 4 bases from J, the junction contained 10 bases not matched to a gene. The CDR3 here is CASSALGQGSLTEAFF. The CDR3 coding sequence is TGTGCCAGTAGTGCTTTGGGACAGGGGTCCCTCACTGAAGCTTTCTTT.

The chain carries TRBV6-1 and TRBJ2-1; TRBD2 matches at 11 bases. V lost 7 bases, J lost 7 bases, and 9 bases stayed unmatched. CDR1 is MNHNS and CDR2 is SASEGT in the germline V gene. CDR3 length equals 15 residues. CDR3 in DNA: TGTGCCAGCACCGTCACTAGCGGGGGAATGAATGAGCAGTTCTTC. Its translation: CASTVTSGGMNEQFF.

This clone appeared a few times. The chain has TRBV6-5 and TRBJ1-4, with 7 bases identical to TRBD1. The germline CDR1 and CDR2 sequences are MNHEY and SVGAGI. V shed 2 bases and J 5 bases; nucleotides not matched to a gene: 8. The CDR3 consists of 16 residues. CDR3 bases: TGTGCCAGCAGTTACGGAGGGGGCGCCTTGAATGAAAAACTGTTTTTT. This gives the protein CASSYGGGALNEKLFF.

The V and J genes are TRBV4-3 and TRBJ2-7; 9 nucleotides line up with TRBD2. There are 15 residues in the CDR3. V was clipped by 3 bases and J by 0 bases; unmatched bases: 3. From germline, CDR1 is LGHNA and CDR2 YSLEER. DNA for the CDR3: TGCGCCAGCAGCCACAGCGGGGGGTCCTCCTACGAGCAGTACTTC. Its protein is CASSHSGGSSYEQYF.

The CDR3 loop is CASSLSGGGITDTQYF. DNA for the CDR3: TGTGCCAGCAGCCTAAGCGGGGGCGGGATCACAGATACGCAGTATTTT. V is TRBV9 and J is TRBJ2-3; 8 bases are a match to TRBD2. Germline V lookup: CDR1 SGDLS, CDR2 YYNGEE. The J segment lost 2 bases and the V segment lost 4 bases, leaving 9 bases of the junction unmatched. This CDR3 comprises 16 residues.

V gene TRBV7-9 combines with J gene TRBJ2-7; D not resolved. Trimming took 5 bases from V and 6 from J, leaving 17 bases between them. The CDR3 is 14 amino acids. CDR1 and CDR2 (germline): SEHNR, FQNEAQ (reference sequence). The DNA for the CDR3 is TGTGCCAGCAGCCCCTATGGGCCACTCTTCGAGCAGTACTTC. Translated: CASSPYGPLFEQYF.

The rearrangement links TRBV7-2 to TRBJ2-1; D is unclear. Germline V gene sequence: CDR1 SGHTA, CDR2 FQGNSA. V lost 8 bases and J 3 bases, leaving 11 bases between the germline ends. This CDR3 region has 13 residues. The CDR3 reads CASRGPIYNEQFF. DNA for the CDR3: TGTGCCAGCCGAGGACCGATCTACAATGAGCAGTTCTTC.

The CDR3 spells CASSQDSGFGELFF. Written as DNA, the CDR3 is TGCGCCAGCAGCCAAGACTCAGGGTTCGGGGAGCTGTTTTTT. The V call is TRBV4-3, the J call TRBJ2-2, with D tentatively TRBD1 (5 bases). This CDR3 spans 14 amino acids. Trimming left V 0 bases short and J 7 bases short, with 9 bases between. From germline, CDR1 is LGHNA and CDR2 YSLEER.